The clone carrying this T cell receptor (beta chain) was counted a few times. Sequenced by immunoSEQ multiplex PCR; TCRdb stores in-frame clones only, minus some. Altogether 130,000 to 150,000 clones are present, roughly 81% being singletons, with the ten largest covering 7% to 10%. These data belong to a study of blood T cell repertoires in COVID-19. Study overall: The study drew acute and convalescent COVID-19 samples from the United States, Italy and Spain. T cells, B-cell-depleted T cells, or PBMCs supplied cDNA or gDNA.

Sequences were obtained from peripheral blood. The receptor's source is a human donor with acute or convalescent COVID-19. The donor label of this sample is uncertain.

CDR3 sequence: CASGRQGGNQPQHF. CDR3 DNA: TGTGCCAGCGGTCGACAGGGTGGAAATCAGCCCCAGCATTTT. The chain uses TRBV27 and TRBJ1-5; 7 bases line up with TRBD1. V shed 8 bases and J 4 bases; nucleotides not matched to a gene: 8. This CDR3 is built from 14 residues. Germline CDR1 is MNHEY and CDR2 is SMNVEV (reference sequence).